The clone carrying this T cell receptor (beta chain) was counted ten times or more. Its target is unknown. The V gene's germline CDR1 is SGHVS and CDR2 FNYEAQ. J gave up 6 bases and V 3 bases, and 6 bases lay outside the gene matches. The CDR3 consists of 15 residues. The sample is drawn from a study of T cell repertoires in cytomegalovirus infection. Study-wide background: Public TCR beta signatures were indicative of both CMV infection and a matching HLA type. Study-wide results and caveats: HLA-C-restricted TCR beta clonotypes specific for CMV led the ex vivo response.

Using its own MiXCR run on the reads, TCRdb lists one record per CDR3 protein. Of 150,000 to 190,000 distinct CDR3 sequences in the sample, 23% were seen once. V gene TRBV7-6 combines with J gene TRBJ2-2; 8 bases map to TRBD2. The source material was PBMCs. The clonotype was recovered from a human donor in good health (CMV status not recorded). Some clones in this sample may be carry-over from other donors' samples. CDR3 DNA: TGTGCCAGCAGCTTTACGGGGGGGCCAGCCGGGGAGCTGTTTTTT. Amino acid sequence: CASSFTGGPAGELFF.